This is a list of T cell receptor beta chains from one sample in a study of blood T cell repertoires in COVID-19. Profiled with immunoSEQ multiplex PCR; TCRdb holds only in-frame clones, not every one. The data contain about 300,000 clones, 86% of them singletons. Sequences were obtained from PBMCs or T cells enriched from blood (not recorded which). Receptors originate from a man under 40 who had recovered from COVID-19. Both conserved end residues are part of each CDR3. D genes are given only for firm matches. Expanded clones get a size class; other rows say once, few or many, or leave the size out.

J: TRBJ1-2; size: NA; D: TRBD1; V: TRBV5-4; CDR3: CASSLWRDRGHNGYTF; DNA: TGTGCCAGCAGCTTGTGGCGGGACAGGGGGCACAATGGCTACACCTTC
J: TRBJ1-5; size: NA; D: TRBD1; V: TRBV6-5; CDR3: CASSRTGGSNQPQHF; DNA: TGTGCCAGCAGTCGGACAGGGGGCAGCAATCAGCCCCAGCATTTT
J: TRBJ2-3; size: NA; D: NA; V: TRBV9; CDR3: CASSRGDTQYF; DNA: TGTGCCAGCAGCCGAGGGGATACGCAGTATTTT
J: TRBJ2-7; size: NA; D: TRBD2; V: TRBV27; CDR3: CASRHPGLAGAYEQYF; DNA: TGTGCCAGCAGACACCCGGGACTAGCGGGTGCCTACGAGCAGTACTTC
J: TRBJ2-3; size: NA; D: NA; V: TRBV11-3; CDR3: CASSSPWREVTDTQYF; DNA: TGTGCCAGCAGCTCCCCCTGGAGGGAAGTGACAGATACGCAGTATTTT
J: TRBJ2-5; size: NA; D: NA; V: TRBV24-1; CDR3: CATSDLRGIVETQYF; DNA: TGTGCCACCAGTGATTTGCGGGGGATAGTGGAGACCCAGTACTTC
J: TRBJ2-1; size: NA; D: TRBD2; V: TRBV5-4; CDR3: CASRSGAFNEQFF; DNA: TGTGCCAGCCGTAGCGGGGCCTTCAATGAGCAGTTCTTC
J: TRBJ2-3; size: once; D: TRBD2; V: TRBV10-1; CDR3: CATGTSGRTDTQYF; DNA: TGCGCCACCGGGACTAGCGGACGCACAGATACGCAGTATTTT
J: TRBJ2-1; size: NA; D: NA; V: TRBV11-2; CDR3: CASSLEFIYNEQFF; DNA: TGTGCCAGCAGCTTAGAGTTTATATACAATGAGCAGTTCTTC
J: TRBJ1-1; size: NA; D: NA; V: TRBV19; CDR3: CASSIDWRRGTFF; DNA: TGTGCCAGTAGTATAGATTGGAGGCGCGGCACTTTCTTT
J: TRBJ2-7; size: NA; D: NA; V: TRBV21-1; CDR3: CASSTGQAPAHEQYF; DNA: TGTGCCAGCAGCACGGGACAGGCTCCTGCTCACGAGCAGTACTTC
J: TRBJ1-1; size: NA; D: TRBD1; V: TRBV7-9; CDR3: CASSLSGQGGGTEAFF; DNA: TGTGCCAGCAGCCTTTCCGGACAGGGAGGGGGCACTGAAGCTTTCTTT
J: TRBJ2-7; size: NA; D: TRBD1; V: TRBV30; CDR3: CAWSVRGRGLYEQYF; DNA: TGTGCCTGGAGTGTACGGGGTAGGGGGCTGTACGAGCAGTACTTC
J: TRBJ1-1; size: NA; D: TRBD1; V: TRBV19; CDR3: CASSIQGGFVTEAFF; DNA: TGTGCCAGTAGTATCCAGGGGGGATTTGTCACTGAAGCTTTCTTT
J: TRBJ2-7; size: NA; D: TRBD1; V: TRBV24-1; CDR3: CATSDPGQGAYEQYF; DNA: TGTGCCACCAGTGACCCGGGACAGGGGGCCTACGAGCAGTACTTC
J: TRBJ1-2; size: NA; D: NA; V: TRBV6-5; CDR3: CASSSPQGKLYGYTF; DNA: TGTGCCAGCAGTTCACCACAGGGAAAACTCTATGGCTACACCTTC
J: TRBJ2-7; size: few; D: TRBD1; V: TRBV7-9; CDR3: CASSLNRGPYEQYF; DNA: TGTGCCAGCAGCTTAAACAGGGGGCCCTACGAGCAGTACTTC
J: TRBJ1-1; size: NA; D: NA; V: TRBV11-2; CDR3: CASRGADSEAFF; DNA: TGTGCCAGCAGGGGAGCGGACAGTGAAGCTTTCTTT
J: TRBJ2-1; size: NA; D: NA; V: TRBV7-8; CDR3: CASSLATYNEQFF; DNA: TGTGCCAGCAGCTTAGCGACTTACAATGAGCAGTTCTTC
J: TRBJ2-3; size: NA; D: NA; V: TRBV24-1; CDR3: CATSDLRGPIPDTQYF; DNA: TGTGCCACCAGTGATTTAAGGGGCCCGATCCCAGATACGCAGTATTTT
J: TRBJ1-1; size: NA; D: TRBD1; V: TRBV5-1; CDR3: CASSPGGRGRAYTEAFF; DNA: TGCGCCAGCAGCCCCGGTGGCAGGGGGCGAGCGTACACTGAAGCTTTCTTT
J: TRBJ1-2; size: once; D: NA; V: TRBV27; CDR3: CASGGTGTAYGYTF; DNA: TGTGCCAGCGGAGGCACGGGAACCGCCTATGGCTACACCTTC
J: TRBJ2-3; size: NA; D: NA; V: TRBV6-5; CDR3: CASRPGPLTDTQYF; DNA: TGTGCCAGCAGACCTGGCCCTCTCACAGATACGCAGTATTTT
J: TRBJ2-6; size: once; D: TRBD1; V: TRBV6-6; CDR3: CASSLRQGASPSGANVLTF; DNA: TGTGCCAGCAGTCTCCGACAGGGGGCCTCCCCCTCTGGGGCCAACGTCCTGACTTTC
J: TRBJ2-7; size: NA; D: NA; V: TRBV27; CDR3: CASSLTVVVGQPYEQYF; DNA: TGTGCCAGCAGTTTAACAGTGGTAGTCGGACAGCCCTACGAGCAGTACTTC
J: TRBJ1-3; size: NA; D: TRBD1; V: TRBV14; CDR3: CASRSGRDRGRWTGNTIYF; DNA: TGTGCCAGCAGGTCGGGACGGGACAGGGGGCGATGGACTGGAAACACCATATATTTT
J: TRBJ1-2; size: NA; D: NA; V: TRBV28; CDR3: CASSFGHRYGYTF; DNA: TGTGCCAGCAGCTTCGGACATCGCTATGGCTACACCTTC
J: TRBJ2-3; size: few; D: TRBD2; V: TRBV4-1; CDR3: CASSQVLGTSGSTDTQYF; DNA: TGCGCCAGCAGCCAAGTGCTTGGGACTAGCGGAAGCACAGATACGCAGTATTTT
J: TRBJ1-4; size: NA; D: TRBD1; V: TRBV12-3/TRBV12-4; CDR3: CASSTGQGQKLFF; DNA: TGTGCCAGCAGTACCGGACAGGGCCAGAAACTGTTTTTT
J: TRBJ2-1; size: NA; D: TRBD2; V: TRBV6-5; CDR3: CASSLAGTVYNEQFF; DNA: TGTGCCAGCAGTCTAGCGGGAACAGTGTACAATGAGCAGTTCTTC
J: TRBJ2-3; size: NA; D: TRBD2; V: TRBV10-1; CDR3: CASSAITGLAGTDTQYF; DNA: TGCGCCAGCAGCGCCATCACGGGACTAGCGGGAACAGATACGCAGTATTTT
J: TRBJ1-2; size: NA; D: TRBD1; V: TRBV24-1; CDR3: CATSAADRGRNYGYTF; DNA: TGTGCCACCAGTGCCGCGGACAGGGGGCGTAACTATGGCTACACCTTC
J: TRBJ2-1; size: NA; D: NA; V: TRBV11-3; CDR3: CASSSRGYNEQFF; DNA: TGTGCCAGCAGCTCACGGGGGTACAATGAGCAGTTCTTC
J: TRBJ1-1; size: NA; D: NA; V: TRBV19; CDR3: CASSIGQGWTEAFF; DNA: TGTGCCAGTAGTATCGGTCAGGGGTGGACTGAAGCTTTCTTT
J: TRBJ2-7; size: NA; D: TRBD1; V: TRBV6-1; CDR3: CASSEPHTLVDRGIDEQYF; DNA: TGTGCCAGCAGTGAACCACATACCTTAGTAGACAGGGGAATCGACGAGCAGTACTTC
J: TRBJ2-7; size: NA; D: NA; V: TRBV6-1; CDR3: CASSEGGRYEQYF; DNA: TGTGCCAGCAGTGAAGGGGGGAGGTACGAGCAGTACTTC
J: TRBJ1-4; size: NA; D: NA; V: TRBV27; CDR3: CASSLSNGRFNEKLFF; DNA: TGTGCCAGCAGTTTATCGAACGGCAGGTTTAATGAAAAACTGTTTTTT
J: TRBJ2-2; size: NA; D: NA; V: TRBV6-5; CDR3: CARQDLNTGELFF; DNA: TGTGCCAGACAGGACCTTAACACCGGGGAGCTGTTTTTT
J: TRBJ2-7; size: NA; D: TRBD1; V: TRBV28; CDR3: CASSSTGEKNSEQYF; DNA: TGTGCCAGCAGTTCGACAGGGGAAAAAAACAGCGAGCAGTACTTC
J: TRBJ1-4; size: NA; D: TRBD1; V: TRBV5-4; CDR3: CASSLDRTRGEKLFF; DNA: TGTGCCAGCAGCCTGGACAGGACCCGGGGGGAAAAACTGTTTTTT